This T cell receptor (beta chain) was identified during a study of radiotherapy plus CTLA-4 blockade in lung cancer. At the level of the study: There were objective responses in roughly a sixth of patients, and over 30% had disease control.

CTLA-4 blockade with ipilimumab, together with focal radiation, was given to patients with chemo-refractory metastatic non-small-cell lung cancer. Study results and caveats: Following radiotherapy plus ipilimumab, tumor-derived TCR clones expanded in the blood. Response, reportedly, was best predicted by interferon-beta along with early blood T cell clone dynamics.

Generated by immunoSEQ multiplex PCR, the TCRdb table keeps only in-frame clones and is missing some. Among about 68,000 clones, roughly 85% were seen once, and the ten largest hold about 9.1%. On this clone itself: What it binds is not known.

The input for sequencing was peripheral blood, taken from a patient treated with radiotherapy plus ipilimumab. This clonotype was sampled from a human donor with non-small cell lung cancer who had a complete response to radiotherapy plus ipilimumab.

In nucleotides, the CDR3 is TGTGCCAGCAGTTATACAGGCTCCACCGGCTTAGATACGCAGTATTTT. This encodes CASSYTGSTGLDTQYF. The rearrangement joins TRBV6-5 to TRBJ2-3, with D maybe TRBD1 (5 bases). Germline loops: CDR1 MNHEY, CDR2 SVGAGI. The CDR3 length is 16 residues. The V gene lost 3 bases and the J gene lost 5 bases, with 18 bases spanning the gap.